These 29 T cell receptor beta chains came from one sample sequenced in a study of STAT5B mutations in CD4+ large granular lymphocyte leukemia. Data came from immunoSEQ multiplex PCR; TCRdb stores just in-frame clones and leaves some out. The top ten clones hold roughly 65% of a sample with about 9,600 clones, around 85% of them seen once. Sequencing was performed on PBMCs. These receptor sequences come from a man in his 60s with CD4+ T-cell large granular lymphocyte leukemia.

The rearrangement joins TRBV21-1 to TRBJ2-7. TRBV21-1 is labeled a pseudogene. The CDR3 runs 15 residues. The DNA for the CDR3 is TGTGCCAGCCCCCTAGACATGCAGCGATCCTACGAGCAGTACTTC. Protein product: CASPLDMQRSYEQYF.

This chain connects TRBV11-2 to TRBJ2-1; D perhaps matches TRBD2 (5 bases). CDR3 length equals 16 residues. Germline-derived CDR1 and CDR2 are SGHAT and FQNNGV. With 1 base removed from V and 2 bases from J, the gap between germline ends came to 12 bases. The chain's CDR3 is CASSLGVATPYNEQFF. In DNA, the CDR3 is TGTGCCAGCAGCTTAGGGGTAGCGACCCCCTACAATGAGCAGTTCTTC. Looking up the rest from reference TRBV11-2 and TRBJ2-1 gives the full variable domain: EAGVAQSPRYKIIEKRQSVAFWCNPISGHATLYWYQQILGQGPKLLIQFQNNGVVDDSQLPKDRFSAERLKGVDSTLKIQPAKLEDSAVYLCASSLGVATPYNEQFFGPGTRLTVL.

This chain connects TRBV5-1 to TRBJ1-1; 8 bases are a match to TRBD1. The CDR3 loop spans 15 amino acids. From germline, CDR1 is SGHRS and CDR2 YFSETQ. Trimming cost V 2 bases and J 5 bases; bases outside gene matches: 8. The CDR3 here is CASSFLQGGTTEAFF. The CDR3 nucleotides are TGCGCCAGCAGCTTTTTACAGGGGGGGACAACTGAAGCTTTCTTT.

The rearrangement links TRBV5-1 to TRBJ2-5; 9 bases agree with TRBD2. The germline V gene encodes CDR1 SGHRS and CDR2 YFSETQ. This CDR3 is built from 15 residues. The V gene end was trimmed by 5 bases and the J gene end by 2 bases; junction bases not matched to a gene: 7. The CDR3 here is CASSEPSGIQETQYF. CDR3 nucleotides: TGCGCCAGCAGTGAGCCTAGCGGGATTCAAGAGACCCAGTACTTC. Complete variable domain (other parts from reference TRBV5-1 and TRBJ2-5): KAGVTQTPRYLIKTRGQQVTLSCSPISGHRSVSWYQQTPGQGLQFLFEYFSETQRNKGNFPGRFSGRQFSNSRSEMNVSTLELGDSALYLCASSEPSGIQETQYFGPGTRLLVL.

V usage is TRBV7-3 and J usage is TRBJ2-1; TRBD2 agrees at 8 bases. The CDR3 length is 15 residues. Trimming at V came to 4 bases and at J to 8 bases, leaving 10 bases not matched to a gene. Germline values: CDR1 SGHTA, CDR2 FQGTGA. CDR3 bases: TGTGCCAGCAGCTCAGGAGCGGGAGCGGGTGATGAGCAGTTCTTC. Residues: CASSSGAGAGDEQFF.

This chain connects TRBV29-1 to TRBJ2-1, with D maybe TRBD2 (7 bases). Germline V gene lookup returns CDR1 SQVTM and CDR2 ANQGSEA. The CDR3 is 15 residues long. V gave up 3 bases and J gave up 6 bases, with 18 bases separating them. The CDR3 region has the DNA TGCAGCGTTGAGACCCAGGGAGGGGGTGGCAATGAGCAGTTCTTC. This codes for CSVETQGGGGNEQFF.

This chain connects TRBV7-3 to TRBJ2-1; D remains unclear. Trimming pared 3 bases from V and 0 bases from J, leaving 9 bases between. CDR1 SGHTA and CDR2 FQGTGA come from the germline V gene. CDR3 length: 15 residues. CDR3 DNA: TGTGCCAGCAGCTTTGGCTCCCGCTCCTACAATGAGCAGTTCTTC. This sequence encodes CASSFGSRSYNEQFF.

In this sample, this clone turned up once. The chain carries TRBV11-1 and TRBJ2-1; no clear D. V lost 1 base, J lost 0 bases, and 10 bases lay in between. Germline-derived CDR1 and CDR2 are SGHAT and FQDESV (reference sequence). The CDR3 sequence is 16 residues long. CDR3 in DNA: TGTGCCAGCAGCTTAGGTGTCGGTAGCTCCTACAATGAGCAGTTCTTC. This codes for CASSLGVGSSYNEQFF.

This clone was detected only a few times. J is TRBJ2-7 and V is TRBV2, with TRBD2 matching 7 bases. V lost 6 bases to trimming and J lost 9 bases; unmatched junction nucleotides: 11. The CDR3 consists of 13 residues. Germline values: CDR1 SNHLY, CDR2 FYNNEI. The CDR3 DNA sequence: TGTGCCAGCAGCCCGACTAGCACTTTTGGGCAGTACTTC. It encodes CASSPTSTFGQYF.

The CDR3 is CASSPGQRTRGHEQFF. The CDR3 coding sequence is TGTGCCAGCAGCCCCGGGCAGCGCACGAGGGGCCATGAGCAGTTCTTC. The chain is built from TRBV7-8 and TRBJ2-1; D might be TRBD1 or TRBD2, each matching 5 bases. The CDR3 is 16 amino acids. CDR1 and CDR2 (germline): SGHVS, FQNEAQ. Trimming stripped 5 bases from V and 8 bases from J, with 22 bases between.

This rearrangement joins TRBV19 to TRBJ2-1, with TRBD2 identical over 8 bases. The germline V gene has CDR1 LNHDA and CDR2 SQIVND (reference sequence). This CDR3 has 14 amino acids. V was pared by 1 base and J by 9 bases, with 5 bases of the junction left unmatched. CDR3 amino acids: CASSIARGVGEQFF. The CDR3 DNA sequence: TGTGCCAGTAGTATAGCGCGGGGGGTAGGTGAGCAGTTCTTC.

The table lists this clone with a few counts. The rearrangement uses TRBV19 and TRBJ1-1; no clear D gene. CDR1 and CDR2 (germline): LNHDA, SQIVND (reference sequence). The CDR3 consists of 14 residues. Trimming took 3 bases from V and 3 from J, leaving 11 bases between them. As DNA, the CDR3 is TGTGCCAGTAGTATTCTCGGCACCCACACTGAAGCTTTCTTT. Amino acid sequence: CASSILGTHTEAFF.

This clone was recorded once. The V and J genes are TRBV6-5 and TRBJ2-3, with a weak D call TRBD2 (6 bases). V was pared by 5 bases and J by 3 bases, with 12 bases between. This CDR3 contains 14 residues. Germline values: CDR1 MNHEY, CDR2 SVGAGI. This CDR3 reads CASSPLAVTDTQYF. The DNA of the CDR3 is TGTGCCAGCAGTCCATTAGCGGTTACAGATACGCAGTATTTT.

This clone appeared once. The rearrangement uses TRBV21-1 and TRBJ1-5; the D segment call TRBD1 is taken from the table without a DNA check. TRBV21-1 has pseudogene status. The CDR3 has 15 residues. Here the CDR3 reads CASSKARTADQPQHF. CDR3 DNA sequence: TGTGCCAGCAGCAAAGCACGGACAGCCGATCAGCCCCAGCATTTT.

CDR3 DNA sequence: TGTGCCTGCAAGACTAGCGGATTTCTCGAGCAGTACTTC. Residues: CACKTSGFLEQYF. The V call is TRBV30, the J call TRBJ2-5, with TRBD2 identical over 9 bases. The DNA end is more similar to TRBJ2-7, so the J call may be wrong. From germline, CDR1 is GTSNPN and CDR2 SVGIG (reference sequence). The CDR3 has 13 residues.

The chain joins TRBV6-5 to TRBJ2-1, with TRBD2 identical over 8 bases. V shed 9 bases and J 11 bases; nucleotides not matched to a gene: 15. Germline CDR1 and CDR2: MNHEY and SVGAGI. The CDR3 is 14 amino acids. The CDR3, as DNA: TGTGCCAGTATGCGGCGGGGGGAATCAATCCAGCAGTTCTTC. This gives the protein CASMRRGESIQQFF.

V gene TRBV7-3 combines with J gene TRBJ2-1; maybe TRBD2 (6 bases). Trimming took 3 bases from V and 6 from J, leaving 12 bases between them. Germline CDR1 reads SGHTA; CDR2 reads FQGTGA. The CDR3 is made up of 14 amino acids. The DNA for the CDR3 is TGTGCCAGCAGCTTGTCACGGGGGAGCAATGAGCAGTTCTTC. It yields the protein CASSLSRGSNEQFF.

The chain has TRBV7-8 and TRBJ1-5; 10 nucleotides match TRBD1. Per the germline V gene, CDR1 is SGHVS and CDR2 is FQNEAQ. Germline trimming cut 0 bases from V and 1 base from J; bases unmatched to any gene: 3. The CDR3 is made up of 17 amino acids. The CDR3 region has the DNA TGTGCCAGCAGCTTAGCCGACAGGGGGCAGAGCAATCAGCCCCAGCATTTT. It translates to CASSLADRGQSNQPQHF.

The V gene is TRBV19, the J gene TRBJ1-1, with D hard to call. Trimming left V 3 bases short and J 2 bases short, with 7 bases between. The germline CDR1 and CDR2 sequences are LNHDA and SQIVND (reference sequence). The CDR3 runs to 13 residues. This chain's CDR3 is CASSINANTEAFF. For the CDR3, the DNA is TGTGCCAGTAGTATCAACGCTAACACTGAAGCTTTCTTT.

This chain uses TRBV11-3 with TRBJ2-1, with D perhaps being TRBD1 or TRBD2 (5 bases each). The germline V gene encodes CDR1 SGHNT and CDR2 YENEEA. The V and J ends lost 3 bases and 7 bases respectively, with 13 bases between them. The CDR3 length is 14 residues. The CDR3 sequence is CASSFRDEGNEQFF. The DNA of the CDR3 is TGTGCCAGCAGCTTCCGCGACGAGGGGAATGAGCAGTTCTTC.

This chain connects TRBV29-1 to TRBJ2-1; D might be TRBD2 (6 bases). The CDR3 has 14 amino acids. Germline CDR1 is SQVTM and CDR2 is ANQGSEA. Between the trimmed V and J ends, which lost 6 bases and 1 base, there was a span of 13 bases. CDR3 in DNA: TGCAGCGTGGAGACTAGACTGTCCTACAATGAGCAGTTCTTC. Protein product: CSVETRLSYNEQFF.

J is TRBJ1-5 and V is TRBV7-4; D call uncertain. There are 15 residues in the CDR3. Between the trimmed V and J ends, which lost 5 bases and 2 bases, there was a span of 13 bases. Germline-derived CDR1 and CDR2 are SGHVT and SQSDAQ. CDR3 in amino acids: CASSRQTGGNQPQHF. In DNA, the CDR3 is TGTGCCAGCAGCCGCCAGACTGGTGGCAATCAGCCCCAGCATTTT.

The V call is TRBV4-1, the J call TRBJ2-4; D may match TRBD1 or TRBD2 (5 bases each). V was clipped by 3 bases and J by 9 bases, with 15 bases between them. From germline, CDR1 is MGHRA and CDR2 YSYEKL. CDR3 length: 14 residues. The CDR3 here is CASSHGTAQGIQYF. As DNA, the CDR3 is TGCGCCAGCAGCCACGGGACGGCTCAAGGCATTCAGTACTTC.

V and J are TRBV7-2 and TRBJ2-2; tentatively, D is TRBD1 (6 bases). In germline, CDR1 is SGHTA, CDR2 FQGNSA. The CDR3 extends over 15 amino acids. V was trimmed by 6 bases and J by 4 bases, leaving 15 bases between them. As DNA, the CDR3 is TGTGCCAGCAGTTTTTTACCAGGGGCCACCGGGGAGCTGTTTTTT. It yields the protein CASSFLPGATGELFF.

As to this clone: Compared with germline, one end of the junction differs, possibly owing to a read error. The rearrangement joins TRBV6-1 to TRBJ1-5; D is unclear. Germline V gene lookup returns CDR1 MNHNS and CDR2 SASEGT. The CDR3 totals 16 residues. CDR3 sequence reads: CASSKAPGIGNQPQHF. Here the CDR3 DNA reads TGTGCCAGCAGTAAAGCTCCCGGGATCGGCAATCAGCCCCAGCATTTT.

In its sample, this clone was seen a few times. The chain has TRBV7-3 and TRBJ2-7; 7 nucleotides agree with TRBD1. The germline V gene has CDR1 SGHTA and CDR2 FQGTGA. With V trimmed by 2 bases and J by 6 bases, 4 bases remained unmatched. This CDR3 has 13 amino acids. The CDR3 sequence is CASSLQTGSEQYF. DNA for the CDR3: TGTGCCAGCAGCTTACAGACAGGGTCCGAGCAGTACTTC.

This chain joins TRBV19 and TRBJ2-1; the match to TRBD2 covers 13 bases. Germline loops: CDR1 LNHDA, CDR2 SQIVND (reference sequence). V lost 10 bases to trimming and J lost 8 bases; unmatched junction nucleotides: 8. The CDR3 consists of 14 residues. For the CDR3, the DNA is TGTGCCACCGCACTAGCGGGAGGGCCCGATGAGCAGTTCTTC. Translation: CATALAGGPDEQFF.

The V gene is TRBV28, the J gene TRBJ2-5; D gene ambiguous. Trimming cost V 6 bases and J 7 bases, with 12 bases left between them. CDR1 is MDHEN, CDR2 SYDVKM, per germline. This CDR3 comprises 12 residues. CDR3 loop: CASRTNVGTQYF. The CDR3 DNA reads TGTGCCAGCAGGACGAATGTCGGGACCCAGTACTTC.

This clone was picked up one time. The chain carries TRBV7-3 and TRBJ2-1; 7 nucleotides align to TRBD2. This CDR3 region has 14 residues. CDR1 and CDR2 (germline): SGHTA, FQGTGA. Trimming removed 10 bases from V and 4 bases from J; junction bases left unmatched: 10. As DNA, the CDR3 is TGTGCCACAGCCGTGGCGGGAGAATACAATGAGCAGTTCTTC. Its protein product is CATAVAGEYNEQFF.